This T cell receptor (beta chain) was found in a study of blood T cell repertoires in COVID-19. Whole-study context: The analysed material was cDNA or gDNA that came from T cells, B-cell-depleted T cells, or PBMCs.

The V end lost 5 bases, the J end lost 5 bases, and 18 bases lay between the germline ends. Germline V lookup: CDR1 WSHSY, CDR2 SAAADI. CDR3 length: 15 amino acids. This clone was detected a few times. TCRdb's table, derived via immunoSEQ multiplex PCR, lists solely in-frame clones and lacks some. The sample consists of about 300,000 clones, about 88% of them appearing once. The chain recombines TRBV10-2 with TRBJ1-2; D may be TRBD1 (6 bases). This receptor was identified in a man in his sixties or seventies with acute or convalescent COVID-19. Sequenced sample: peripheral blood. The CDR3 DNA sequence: TGCGCCAGCAGTTCTCCGGGACAACTCCTATATGGCTACACCTTC. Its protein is CASSSPGQLLYGYTF.